These 16 T cell receptor beta chains share one sample of origin, sequenced in a study of blood T cells in healthy people across ages. Next came a second PCR, run for roughly 6 to 11 cycles, which used a sample-barcoded 5' primer along with a J-beta primer mix. TCRdb re-derived calls from the 5' RACE reads in MiXCR, one entry per CDR3 protein. The sample contains 1.8 million or so distinct CDR3 sequences, more than 35% of which appear only once. Sequencing was carried out using blood. These receptors all stem from a human donor in good health.

The chain combines TRBV24-1 with TRBJ2-1; TRBD2 matches 10 bases. The V and J ends lost 5 bases and 4 bases, in that order; junction bases with no gene match: 1. Germline CDR1 reads KGHDR; CDR2 reads SFDVKD. CDR3 length: 14 amino acids. In DNA, the CDR3 is TGTGCCACCAGTGGGACTAGCGGTTACAATGAGCAGTTCTTC. It codes for CATSGTSGYNEQFF.

This clonotype appeared many times. The chain combines TRBV4-3 with TRBJ2-7, with 9 bases fitting TRBD2. V shed 0 bases, J shed 7 bases, and the junction held 10 bases outside the gene matches. Germline CDR1 and CDR2: LGHNA and YSLEER. This CDR3 is 16 amino acids long. The CDR3 is CASSQDLLAGFREQYF. CDR3 coding DNA: TGCGCCAGCAGCCAAGATCTTCTAGCGGGGTTTCGGGAGCAGTACTTC.

This chain connects TRBV13 to TRBJ2-4; the match to TRBD2 covers 8 bases. The DNA matches TRBJ2-7 better at its end, which makes the J call doubtful. The germline V gene encodes CDR1 PRHDT and CDR2 FYEKMQ (reference sequence). CDR3 size: 15 residues. CDR3 in amino acids: CASSPLGPGRDEQYF. Written as DNA, the CDR3 is TGTGCCAGCAGCCCCTTGGGGCCCGGGAGGGACGAGCAGTACTTC.

V and J are TRBV20-1 and TRBJ1-5; D gene ambiguous. V was pared by 4 bases and J by 7 bases, with 17 bases between. The CDR3 is 14 amino acids. In germline, CDR1 is DFQATT, CDR2 SNEGSKA (reference sequence). CDR3 residues: CSANPDGRGQPQHF. The CDR3 DNA sequence: TGCAGTGCTAACCCGGACGGGAGAGGGCAGCCCCAGCATTTT.

CDR3 DNA sequence: TGCAGTGCTACGAGTACTAGCGGGGGGAAGGTTTACAATGAGCAGTTCTTC. This codes for CSATSTSGGKVYNEQFF. The chain is built from TRBV20-1 and TRBJ2-1; 12 bases are shared with TRBD2. Germline V CDR1 and CDR2: DFQATT, SNEGSKA (reference sequence). Trimming took 4 bases from V and 4 from J; bases not matched to a gene: 11. CDR3 length: 17 residues.

The CDR3 nucleotides are TGCGCCAGCAGCTTCGAACCGGGACAGGGAAGAGGAAACACCATATATTTT. This encodes CASSFEPGQGRGNTIYF. This chain uses TRBV5-1 with TRBJ1-3, with TRBD1 matching over 9 bases. The germline V gene encodes CDR1 SGHRS and CDR2 YFSETQ. J lost 4 bases, V lost 2 bases, and 10 bases had no gene match. The CDR3 totals 17 residues. Combining the CDR3 with reference TRBV5-1 and TRBJ1-3 gives the whole variable domain KAGVTQTPRYLIKTRGQQVTLSCSPISGHRSVSWYQQTPGQGLQFLFEYFSETQRNKGNFPGRFSGRQFSNSRSEMNVSTLELGDSALYLCASSFEPGQGRGNTIYFGEGSWLTVV.

The V call is TRBV12-3 or TRBV12-4, the J call TRBJ2-7, with TRBD1 matching 8 bases. This CDR3 is 15 amino acids long. V lost 3 bases and J lost 2; bases outside the gene matches: 6. The CDR3 loop reads CASSLGQGATYEQYF. For the CDR3, the DNA is TGTGCCAGCAGTTTGGGGCAGGGGGCGACCTACGAGCAGTACTTC.

The chain links TRBV7-8 to TRBJ2-6; TRBD1 or TRBD2 may be the D gene (6 bases each). The CDR3 contains 17 residues. V was cut by 2 bases and J by 2 bases, with 13 bases left in between. The germline V gene has CDR1 SGHVS and CDR2 FQNEAQ. CDR3 nucleotide sequence: TGTGCCAGCAGCTTACCCAGGAGGGGGGCTGGGGCCAACGTCCTGACTTTC. It yields the protein CASSLPRRGAGANVLTF.

The rearrangement joins TRBV12-5 to TRBJ1-5; a weak D match, TRBD1 (6 bases). Trimming stripped 7 bases from V and 2 bases from J, with 15 bases between. This CDR3 has 15 amino acids. CDR1 LGHNT and CDR2 FRNRAP come from the germline V gene. The CDR3 DNA sequence: TGTGCTAGTGTCCTAACAGGGACTGGCAATCAGCCCCAGCATTTT. Its translation: CASVLTGTGNQPQHF.

The CDR3: CASSLGHRPILYEQYF. The CDR3 region has the DNA TGCGCCAGCAGCTTGGGGCACCGACCCATTCTTTACGAGCAGTACTTC. The genes are TRBV5-1 and TRBJ2-7; D call uncertain. The CDR3 covers 16 residues. The V gene's germline CDR1 is SGHRS and CDR2 YFSETQ. V was trimmed by 0 bases and J by 4 bases, leaving 17 bases between them.

Here the CDR3 reads CSARDQGTTAYEQYF. CDR3 nucleotides: TGCAGTGCTAGAGATCAAGGGACTACCGCCTACGAGCAGTACTTC. The chain uses TRBV20-1 and TRBJ2-7, with TRBD2 matching 7 bases. The CDR3 is made up of 15 amino acids. Germline values: CDR1 DFQATT, CDR2 SNEGSKA (reference sequence). The V gene end was trimmed by 0 bases and the J gene end by 2 bases; junction bases not matched to a gene: 7.

This chain joins TRBV6-2 or TRBV6-3 and TRBJ2-7, with 8 bases aligning to TRBD2. J gave up 3 bases and V 11 bases, and 9 bases lay outside the gene matches. The CDR3 spans 13 residues. Germline V gene sequence: CDR1 MNHEY, CDR2 SVGEGT. CDR3 DNA: TGTGCCGTATCATCAGCGGGGGTCTACGAGCAGTACTTC. Residues: CAVSSAGVYEQYF.

This chain connects TRBV2 to TRBJ2-4; no firm D call. The J call is uncertain, as TRBJ2-5 better fits the DNA end. The CDR3 spans 13 residues. CDR1 and CDR2 (germline): SNHLY, FYNNEI. The CDR3 DNA is TGTGCCAGCAGTGTGCCTTTATCGGAGACCCAGTACTTC. As protein: CASSVPLSETQYF.

J is TRBJ2-1 and V is TRBV28, with D perhaps assigned TRBD1 or TRBD2 (5 bases each). Trimming removed 5 bases from V and 5 bases from J, with 16 bases in between. CDR3 length: 15 amino acids. Germline V lookup: CDR1 MDHEN, CDR2 SYDVKM. As DNA, the CDR3 is TGTGCCAGCAGTCCGGGACCCCAGAGTGACAATGAGCAGTTCTTC. Translated, it gives CASSPGPQSDNEQFF. Full variable domain (rest looked up from reference TRBV28 and TRBJ2-1): DVKVTQSSRYLVKRTGEKVFLECVQDMDHENMFWYRQDPGLGLRLIYFSYDVKMKEKGDIPEGYSVSREKKERFSLILESASTNQTSMYLCASSPGPQSDNEQFFGPGTRLTVL.

This clonotype was seen a handful of times. J is TRBJ2-1 and V is TRBV29-1, with a weak D call TRBD2 (6 bases). From germline, CDR1 is SQVTM and CDR2 ANQGSEA. The CDR3 is 14 amino acids. V lost 6 bases, J lost 5 bases, and 17 bases lay in between. The CDR3 bases are TGCAGCGTCCCCCTCGGACTAATCGACAATGAGCAGTTCTTC. Translating it yields CSVPLGLIDNEQFF.

The rearrangement uses TRBV2 and TRBJ2-7; 8 bases match TRBD1. This CDR3 has 15 residues. The germline V gene has CDR1 SNHLY and CDR2 FYNNEI. The CDR3 DNA is TGTGTCAGTAGTGATCCCAGGGGGCGAACCGACGAGCAGTACTTC. It is translated as CVSSDPRGRTDEQYF.